Following are 20 T cell receptor beta chains from one sample sequenced in a study of cytomegalovirus exposure and HLA in healthy donors. PCR amplification relied on 60 Vbeta primers (plus 13 Jbeta primers). Profiling relied on immunoSEQ multiplex PCR, and the TCRdb table lists in-frame clones only, not all of them. The sample has 65,000 to 70,000 clones, around 81% seen once; the top ten hold 6% to 6.5%. Material: PBMCs. These receptors all come from a man between 50 and 59 years old in good health and CMV-seronegative.

The chain recombines TRBV6-1 with TRBJ1-6; a possible D gene is TRBD1 (6 bases). This CDR3 has 13 residues. Per germline, CDR1 MNHNS and CDR2 SASEGT. The ends were cut back, 5 bases at V and 11 bases at J, with 13 bases in the middle. For the CDR3, the DNA is TGTGCCAGCAGTCCACGAGAGGGGGCACCCCTCCACTTT. Its translation is CASSPREGAPLHF.

This clone was counted a single time. V and J are TRBV6-5 and TRBJ1-1; TRBD1 matches 8 bases. V shed 4 bases and J 3 bases; nucleotides not matched to a gene: 10. Per germline, CDR1 MNHEY and CDR2 SVGAGI. This CDR3 has 16 residues. CDR3 nucleotides: TGTGCCAGCAGTTTTCAAACCAGGGGGCGGGACACTGAAGCTTTCTTT. Its translation is CASSFQTRGRDTEAFF.

V and J are TRBV5-6 and TRBJ1-1, with 7 positions matching TRBD1. This CDR3 is 14 amino acids long. The J segment lost 4 bases and the V segment lost 1 base, leaving 4 bases of the junction unmatched. Germline loops: CDR1 SGHDT, CDR2 YYEEEE. This CDR3 reads CASSLWTGGTEAFF. The DNA for the CDR3 is TGTGCCAGCAGCTTGTGGACAGGCGGCACTGAAGCTTTCTTT.

This chain uses TRBV18 with TRBJ1-5; D gene unclear. This CDR3 has 12 amino acids. Germline CDR1 reads KGHSH; CDR2 reads LQKENI. Trimming cost V 2 bases and J 5 bases, with 4 bases left between them. CDR3 DNA: TGTGCCAGCTCACCAGTAGATCAGCCCCAGCATTTT. Translating gives CASSPVDQPQHF.

This chain connects TRBV9 to TRBJ2-5; 10 bases line up with TRBD2. The trim removed 0 bases at V and 4 bases at J, leaving 6 bases unmatched. Per the germline V gene, CDR1 is SGDLS and CDR2 is YYNGEE. The length of the CDR3 is 16 residues. Here the CDR3 DNA reads TGTGCCAGCAGCGTAGGTCTAGCGGGGGTTGGAGAGACCCAGTACTTC. Its protein is CASSVGLAGVGETQYF.

V usage is TRBV10-3 and J usage is TRBJ1-2, with 9 nucleotides matching TRBD1. The CDR3 totals 13 residues. The V gene's germline CDR1 is ENHRY and CDR2 SYGVKD. The V segment lost 9 bases and the J segment 5 bases; nucleotides outside the gene matches: 7. The CDR3: CAITGGEWYGYTF. The CDR3 nucleotides are TGTGCCATTACAGGGGGCGAATGGTATGGCTACACCTTC.

The chain employs TRBV10-3 and TRBJ1-3; 7 bases are shared with TRBD1. The CDR3 loop spans 16 amino acids. Unmatched junction bases numbered 5, after V lost 0 bases and J lost 3 bases. Germline assignment: CDR1 ENHRY and CDR2 SYGVKD. This CDR3 reads CAISESRQGGGNTIYF. In DNA form, the CDR3 reads TGTGCCATCAGTGAGTCCCGACAGGGCGGTGGAAACACCATATATTTT.

The chain recombines TRBV7-9 with TRBJ2-7; 10 bases are a match to TRBD1. V trimming: 5 bases; J trimming: 5 bases; junction bases outside the gene matches: 9. The CDR3 runs to 15 residues. Germline V gene lookup returns CDR1 SEHNR and CDR2 FQNEAQ (reference sequence). The CDR3 sequence is CASSRPWDRGHEQYF. The CDR3 nucleotides are TGTGCCAGCAGCCGTCCGTGGGACAGGGGACACGAGCAGTACTTC.

This chain joins TRBV28 and TRBJ1-5; tentative D call: TRBD1 (6 bases). The germline CDR1 and CDR2 sequences are MDHEN and SYDVKM. The CDR3 has 13 residues. The V end lost 6 bases, the J end lost 1 base, and 7 bases lay between the germline ends. CDR3 DNA sequence: TGTGCCAGCAGGACAGGAAGCAATCAGCCCCAGCATTTT. Its protein product is CASRTGSNQPQHF.

This clone was found once. V gene TRBV10-2 combines with J gene TRBJ1-3; TRBD1 is a possible D gene (6 bases). This CDR3 region has 15 residues. Germline CDR1 and CDR2: WSHSY and SAAADI. The V end was cut by 6 bases, the J end by 4 bases, with 16 bases between. The CDR3 DNA reads as TGCGCCAGCAGCGTTGTGGGGGCAAGAGGAAACACCATATATTTT. Protein sequence: CASSVVGARGNTIYF.

The chain carries TRBV9 and TRBJ1-2; 10 nucleotides match TRBD1. Germline V gene lookup returns CDR1 SGDLS and CDR2 YYNGEE. V dropped 4 bases and J dropped 8; count of bases not matched to a gene: 11. CDR3 size: 15 residues. This chain's CDR3 is CASSIQRQGAKGYTF. The DNA of the CDR3 is TGTGCCAGCAGCATACAAAGACAGGGGGCAAAGGGCTACACCTTC.

The V gene is TRBV4-2, the J gene TRBJ2-1; tentative D call: TRBD1 (6 bases). Trimming removed 4 bases from V and 0 bases from J, with 10 bases in between. This CDR3 comprises 15 residues. Germline CDR1 reads LGHNA; CDR2 reads YNFKEQ. Here the CDR3 reads CASSPTGSSYNEQFF. CDR3 in DNA: TGTGCCAGCAGCCCTACAGGGAGCTCCTACAATGAGCAGTTCTTC.

The gene calls are TRBV4-2 and TRBJ2-7; 8 nucleotides line up with TRBD2. Germline CDR1 and CDR2: LGHNA and YNFKEQ. The CDR3 length is 15 residues. Trimming took 1 base from V and 3 from J; bases not matched to a gene: 5. The CDR3 protein is CASSQAAREGYEQYF. CDR3 coding DNA: TGTGCCAGCAGCCAAGCTGCCCGGGAGGGCTACGAGCAGTACTTC.

This chain joins TRBV11-2 and TRBJ2-2; D gene unclear. This CDR3 has 15 residues. V was pared by 7 bases and J by 2 bases, with 14 bases between. The germline V gene encodes CDR1 SGHAT and CDR2 FQNNGV. The CDR3 nucleotides read TGTGCCAGCAACCCTCGATTAGATAACACCGGGGAGCTGTTTTTT. It specifies CASNPRLDNTGELFF.

This clone was counted a few times. This chain links TRBV6-6 with TRBJ1-5; D perhaps matches TRBD1 (6 bases). V lost 8 bases to trimming and J lost 6 bases, with 17 bases between them. The CDR3 totals 14 residues. CDR1 is MNHNY and CDR2 is SVGAGI in the germline V gene (reference sequence). CDR3 loop: CASRYRELGQPQHF. The DNA for the CDR3 is TGTGCCAGCCGGTACAGGGAATTGGGTCAGCCCCAGCATTTT.

This clone occurred a few times. This chain joins TRBV5-6 and TRBJ1-2; D possibly corresponds to TRBD1 (6 bases). Germline CDR1 and CDR2: SGHDT and YYEEEE. V lost 9 bases, J lost 8 bases, and 20 bases lay in between. This CDR3 region has 13 residues. The CDR3 protein is CATQGMGGIGYTF. The CDR3 nucleotides are TGTGCCACCCAGGGGATGGGAGGGATCGGCTACACCTTC.

The J gene is TRBJ2-1, the V gene TRBV7-2; the match to TRBD2 covers 7 bases. Germline V gives CDR1 SGHTA, CDR2 FQGNSA. The J segment lost 8 bases and the V segment lost 8 bases, leaving 9 bases of the junction unmatched. The CDR3 contains 13 residues. The CDR3 coding sequence is TGTGCCAGCGAGTGGTGGGAGGGGTATGAGCAGTTCTTC. It yields the protein CASEWWEGYEQFF.

V gene TRBV7-3 combines with J gene TRBJ2-1; maybe TRBD1 (6 bases). V lost 6 bases to trimming and J lost 7 bases, with 16 bases between them. Germline V gene data show CDR1 as SGHTA and CDR2 as FQGTGA. The CDR3 has 14 residues. The CDR3 sequence is CASSYTQGRNEQFF. DNA of the CDR3: TGTGCCAGCAGTTATACACAGGGTCGGAATGAGCAGTTCTTC.

CDR3 nucleotide sequence: TGTGCCGGGAAGACAGGGCGGTTGAACACTGAAGCTTTCTTT. It is translated as CAGKTGRLNTEAFF. The chain combines TRBV30 with TRBJ1-1; 7 bases map to TRBD1. CDR3 length: 14 amino acids. In germline, CDR1 is GTSNPN, CDR2 SVGIG (reference sequence). J gave up 0 bases and V 8 bases, and 9 bases lay outside the gene matches.

This clone was seen a few times. The chain has TRBV5-1 and TRBJ2-7; 8 bases match TRBD2. The CDR3 spans 16 residues. Germline CDR1 is SGHRS and CDR2 is YFSETQ. V lost 0 bases to trimming and J lost 2 bases; unmatched junction nucleotides: 7. In DNA, the CDR3 is TGCGCCAGCAGCTTGGACTTTGTGGGACTAGCCTACGAGCAGTACTTC. Its translation: CASSLDFVGLAYEQYF.